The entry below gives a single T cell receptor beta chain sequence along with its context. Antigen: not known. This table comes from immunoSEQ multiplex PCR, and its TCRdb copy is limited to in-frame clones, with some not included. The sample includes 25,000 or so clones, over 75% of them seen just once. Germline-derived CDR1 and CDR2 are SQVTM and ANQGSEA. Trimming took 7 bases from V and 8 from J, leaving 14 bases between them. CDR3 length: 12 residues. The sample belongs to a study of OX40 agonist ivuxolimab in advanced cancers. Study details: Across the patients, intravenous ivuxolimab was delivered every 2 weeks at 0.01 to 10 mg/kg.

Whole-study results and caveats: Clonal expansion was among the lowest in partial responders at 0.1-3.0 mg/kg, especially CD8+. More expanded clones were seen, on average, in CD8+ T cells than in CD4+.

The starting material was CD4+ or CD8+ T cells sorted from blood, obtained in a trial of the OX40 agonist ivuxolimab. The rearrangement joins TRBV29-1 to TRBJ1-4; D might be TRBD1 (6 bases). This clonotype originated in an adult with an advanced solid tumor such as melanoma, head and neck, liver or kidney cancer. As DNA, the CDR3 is TGCAGCGCAAACGACAGGACCGAAAAACTGTTTTTT. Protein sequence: CSANDRTEKLFF.